This T cell receptor beta chain was identified during a study of T cell responses to AZD1222 COVID-19 vaccine. Study overall: The study pooled second doses at about 4 or about 12 weeks. Whole-study findings and limits: The donor cohort was predominantly white British with a female majority, and clonal diversity may have been underestimated. Unmutated variant regions are reportedly targeted by nearly half of spike-specific TCRs.

With regard to this clone: As yet, its antigen is unknown.

The table came from immunoSEQ multiplex PCR; TCRdb's copy has only in-frame clones and leaves some out. Of some 97,000 clones in the sample, approximately 90% were seen once. The source of this sequence is an adult in good health. The input for sequencing was peripheral blood, taken on day 0 of AZD1222 vaccination.

CDR3 in DNA: TGTGCCAGCAGCTTAGGACGTAACAGCGTAGCTTTCTTT. It yields the protein CASSLGRNSVAFF. The chain couples TRBV7-9 to TRBJ1-1; D unresolved. The V end lost 1 base, the J end lost 10 bases, and 13 bases lay between the germline ends. The CDR3 length is 13 residues. The germline CDR1 and CDR2 sequences are SEHNR and FQNEAQ (reference sequence).